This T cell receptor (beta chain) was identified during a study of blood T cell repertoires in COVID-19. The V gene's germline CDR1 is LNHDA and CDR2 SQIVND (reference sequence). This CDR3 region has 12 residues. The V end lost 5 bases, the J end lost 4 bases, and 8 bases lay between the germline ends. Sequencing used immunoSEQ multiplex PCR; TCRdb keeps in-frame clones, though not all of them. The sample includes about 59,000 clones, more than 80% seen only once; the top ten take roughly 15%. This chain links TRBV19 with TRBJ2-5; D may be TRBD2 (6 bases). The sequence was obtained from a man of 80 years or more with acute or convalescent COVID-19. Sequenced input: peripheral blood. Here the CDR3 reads CASSSGLETQYF. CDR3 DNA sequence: TGTGCCAGTAGTTCGGGACTAGAGACCCAGTACTTC.